This TCR beta chain was captured by sequencing in a study of T cell changes during pregnancy in multiple sclerosis. Germline V gives CDR1 LGHNA, CDR2 YNFKEQ. Trimming took off 1 base at V and 3 bases at J, with 15 bases between the two ends. The CDR3 runs to 16 residues. TCRdb's copy holds only in-frame clones and misses some; the assay was immunoSEQ multiplex PCR. The table includes about 110,000 clones, approximately 91% detected once. The source is a female donor with multiple sclerosis, enrolled in a pregnancy study. Specimen: peripheral blood, collected after pregnancy. The V and J genes are TRBV4-2 and TRBJ1-2; D not certain. This CDR3 is CASSQVSGQSHYGYTF. CDR3 nucleotide sequence: TGTGCCAGCAGCCAAGTGTCTGGCCAGTCGCACTATGGCTACACCTTC.